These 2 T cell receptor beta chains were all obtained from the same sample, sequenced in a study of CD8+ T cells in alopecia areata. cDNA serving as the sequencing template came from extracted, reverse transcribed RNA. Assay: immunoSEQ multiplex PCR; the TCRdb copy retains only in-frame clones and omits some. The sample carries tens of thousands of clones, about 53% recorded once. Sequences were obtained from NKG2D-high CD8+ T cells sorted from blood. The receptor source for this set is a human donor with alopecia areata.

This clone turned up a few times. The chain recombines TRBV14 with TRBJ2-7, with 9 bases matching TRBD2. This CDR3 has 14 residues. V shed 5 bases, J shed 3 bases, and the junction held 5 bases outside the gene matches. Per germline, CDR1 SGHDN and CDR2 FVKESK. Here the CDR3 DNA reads TGTGCCAGCAGCTCGGGACTAGCAGGCTACGAGCAGTACTTC. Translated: CASSSGLAGYEQYF.

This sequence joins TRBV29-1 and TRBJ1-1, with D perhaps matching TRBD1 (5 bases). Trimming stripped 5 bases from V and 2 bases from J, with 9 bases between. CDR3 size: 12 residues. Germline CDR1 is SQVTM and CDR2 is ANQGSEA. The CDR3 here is CSVPQGNTEAFF. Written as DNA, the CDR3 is TGCAGCGTTCCTCAGGGAAACACTGAAGCTTTCTTT.